Below, 25 T cell receptor beta chains from the same sample are listed, as sequenced in a study of T cell responses to AZD1222 COVID-19 vaccine. The assay was immunoSEQ multiplex PCR, and TCRdb's table has in-frame clones only and misses some. The sample has tens of thousands of clones, about nine tenths seen once. This material consisted of peripheral blood, taken on day 0 of AZD1222 vaccination. These receptor sequences come from an adult in good health.

This rearrangement joins TRBV5-6 to TRBJ1-5; D call uncertain. There are 14 residues in the CDR3. Germline CDR1 SGHDT, CDR2 YYEEEE. V gave up 4 bases and J gave up 0 bases, with 8 bases separating them. The CDR3 loop is CASSVSYSNQPQHF. Written as DNA, the CDR3 is TGTGCCAGCAGCGTATCTTATAGCAATCAGCCCCAGCATTTT.

V is TRBV4-1 and J is TRBJ2-5; D call uncertain. V shed 4 bases and J shed 7 bases, with 22 bases lying between them. Germline V gene lookup returns CDR1 MGHRA and CDR2 YSYEKL. CDR3 length equals 16 residues. The DNA for the CDR3 is TGCGCCAGCAGCCTCCCATGGGGTATCCGTTCCGTGACCCAGTACTTC. This translates into CASSLPWGIRSVTQYF.

In its sample, this clone was seen once. This chain joins TRBV6-2 or TRBV6-3 and TRBJ2-4; TRBD2 agrees at 7 bases. Germline assignment: CDR1 MNHEY and CDR2 SVGEGT. Trimming cost V 5 bases and J 0 bases; bases outside gene matches: 4. This CDR3 is 15 amino acids long. The CDR3 loop reads CASSQGGGAKNIQYF. The CDR3 bases are TGTGCCAGCAGTCAGGGCGGGGGAGCCAAAAACATTCAGTACTTC.

The V gene is TRBV4-3, the J gene TRBJ2-3; the match to TRBD1 covers 9 bases. The V segment lost 6 bases and the J segment 4 bases; nucleotides outside the gene matches: 8. CDR1 is LGHNA and CDR2 is YSLEER in the germline V gene. The CDR3 length is 15 residues. The CDR3 DNA sequence: TGCGCCAGCAGACCGGACAGGGGCCGACCAGATACGCAGTATTTT. Protein product: CASRPDRGRPDTQYF.

This clone was recorded once. The V and J genes are TRBV19 and TRBJ1-5; 8 nucleotides agree with TRBD1. Germline V lookup: CDR1 LNHDA, CDR2 SQIVND (reference sequence). The CDR3 covers 15 residues. With 7 bases clipped from V and 2 bases from J, the junction kept 7 bases outside the gene matches. The CDR3, as DNA: TGTGCCAGTACCCGACAGGGGTACGGCAATCAGCCCCAGCATTTT. Its translation: CASTRQGYGNQPQHF.

This clone occurred once. The V call is TRBV11-2, the J call TRBJ1-5; D is perhaps TRBD1 (6 bases). CDR1 and CDR2 from the germline V gene are SGHAT and FQNNGV. This CDR3 is built from 15 residues. V shed 4 bases and J shed 1 base, with 11 bases lying between them. CDR3 sequence reads: CASSSGARSNQPQHF. CDR3 nucleotides: TGTGCCAGCAGCTCAGGGGCCAGAAGCAATCAGCCCCAGCATTTT.

V usage is TRBV5-1 and J usage is TRBJ1-2; 7 nucleotides agree with TRBD1. The length of the CDR3 is 16 residues. In germline, CDR1 is SGHRS, CDR2 YFSETQ. The ends lost 4 bases at V and 6 bases at J; junction bases unmatched: 15. CDR3 in amino acids: CASSPTPTVTGNGYTF. The CDR3 nucleotides read TGCGCCAGCAGCCCAACACCAACGGTGACAGGGAATGGCTACACCTTC.

The V call is TRBV6-5, the J call TRBJ2-5; D may be TRBD2 (6 bases). Germline CDR1 and CDR2: MNHEY and SVGAGI. Trimming shortened V by 6 bases and J by 7 bases, and 15 bases separated the two germline ends. The CDR3 length is 13 residues. The CDR3 spells CASRGGVEGTQYF. The CDR3 bases are TGTGCCAGCAGGGGGGGAGTTGAAGGGACCCAGTACTTC.

This clone came up once. The rearrangement uses TRBV5-1 and TRBJ1-3; D not resolved. Germline CDR1 is SGHRS and CDR2 is YFSETQ. The CDR3 has 11 amino acids. V gave up 4 bases and J gave up 4 bases, with 3 bases separating them. DNA of the CDR3: TGCGCCAGCAGCAGGGGAAACACCATATATTTT. Amino acid sequence: CASSRGNTIYF. The entire variable domain, with the rest obtained from reference TRBV5-1 and TRBJ1-3, is as follows: KAGVTQTPRYLIKTRGQQVTLSCSPISGHRSVSWYQQTPGQGLQFLFEYFSETQRNKGNFPGRFSGRQFSNSRSEMNVSTLELGDSALYLCASSRGNTIYFGEGSWLTVV.

The chain couples TRBV5-1 to TRBJ1-3, with D possibly matching TRBD1 (5 bases). CDR1 SGHRS and CDR2 YFSETQ come from the germline V gene. V was cut by 0 bases and J by 0 bases, with 10 bases left in between. The CDR3 covers 16 residues. For the CDR3, the DNA is TGCGCCAGCAGCTTGGAACGGGGCACCTCTGGAAACACCATATATTTT. It is translated as CASSLERGTSGNTIYF.

The chain has TRBV7-9 and TRBJ1-2; 7 bases are shared with TRBD1. CDR1 and CDR2 from the germline V gene are SEHNR and FQNEAQ (reference sequence). The length of the CDR3 is 13 residues. Unmatched junction bases numbered 5, after V lost 4 bases and J lost 6 bases. The CDR3 bases are TGTGCCAGCAGCTCCACGACAGGGCATGGCTACACCTTC. Protein sequence: CASSSTTGHGYTF.

This chain uses TRBV3-1 (or the pseudogene TRBV3-2) with TRBJ1-1; perhaps TRBD1 as D (5 bases). Trimming removed 2 bases at V and 1 base at J, with 14 bases between. From germline, CDR1 is LGHDT and CDR2 YNNKEL (reference sequence). The CDR3 runs 16 residues. The CDR3 bases are TGTGCCAGCAGCCAACGGGACGGAAAAGAGAACACTGAAGCTTTCTTT. Protein: CASSQRDGKENTEAFF.

This sequence joins TRBV5-1 and TRBJ1-3, with 9 bases identical to TRBD1. This CDR3 has 17 residues. CDR1 is SGHRS and CDR2 is YFSETQ in the germline V gene. V lost 4 bases to trimming and J lost 2 bases; unmatched junction nucleotides: 10. The CDR3 reads CASSGGGTGGTGNTIYF. In DNA form, the CDR3 reads TGCGCCAGCAGCGGAGGGGGCACAGGGGGCACTGGAAACACCATATATTTT.

The CDR3 here is CASSSRQGRDYGYTF. DNA for the CDR3: TGTGCCAGCAGCTCCAGACAGGGGCGTGACTATGGCTACACCTTC. The V call is TRBV5-8, the J call TRBJ1-2; 8 bases fit TRBD1. After removal of 3 bases from V and 3 bases from J, the junction contained 7 bases not matched to a gene. This CDR3 contains 15 residues. Germline V gene data show CDR1 as SGHTS and CDR2 as YDEGEE. Full variable domain (outside the CDR3, taken from reference TRBV5-8 and TRBJ1-2): EAGVTQSPTHLIKTRGQQATLRCSPISGHTSVYWYQQALGLGLQFLLWYDEGEERNRGNFPPRFSGRQFPNYSSELNVNALELEDSALYLCASSSRQGRDYGYTFGSGTRLTVV.

The chain recombines TRBV2 with TRBJ1-1, with D possibly matching TRBD1 (5 bases). V lost 7 bases to trimming and J lost 2 bases, with 17 bases between them. The CDR3 is 15 residues long. Germline V gene sequence: CDR1 SNHLY, CDR2 FYNNEI. The CDR3 bases are TGTGCCAGCACACCCCATAGTGGGGCAAACACTGAAGCTTTCTTT. The encoded protein is CASTPHSGANTEAFF.

The V call is TRBV7-2, the J call TRBJ1-2; 7 positions agree with TRBD1. Germline CDR1 reads SGHTA; CDR2 reads FQGNSA. Unmatched junction bases numbered 5, after V lost 5 bases and J lost 5 bases. There are 13 residues in the CDR3. The CDR3 DNA reads as TGTGCCAGCAGCCCGGACAGGCAATATGGCTACACCTTC. Translating gives CASSPDRQYGYTF.

This chain connects TRBV4-1 to TRBJ2-2; 15 bases are shared with TRBD2. The V and J ends lost 5 bases and 5 bases, in that order; junction bases with no gene match: 15. The CDR3 spans 20 residues. Germline V gives CDR1 MGHRA, CDR2 YSYEKL. DNA of the CDR3: TGCGCCAGCAGCTTACGACGGACTAGCGGGGGGGCTGGGAGAACCGGGGAGCTGTTTTTT. It yields the protein CASSLRRTSGGAGRTGELFF.

The gene calls are TRBV5-1 and TRBJ1-1; tentative D call: TRBD1 (6 bases). The V and J ends lost 6 bases and 1 base respectively, with 13 bases between them. Germline assignment: CDR1 SGHRS and CDR2 YFSETQ. The CDR3 has 14 residues. CDR3 amino acids: CASTLGGGNTEAFF. The CDR3 coding sequence is TGCGCCAGCACCCTAGGAGGGGGGAACACTGAAGCTTTCTTT.

This chain connects TRBV7-9 to TRBJ1-2; perhaps TRBD1 as D (5 bases). The CDR3 has 14 residues. With 5 bases removed from V and 4 bases from J, the gap between germline ends came to 14 bases. Germline CDR1 reads SEHNR; CDR2 reads FQNEAQ (reference sequence). For the CDR3, the DNA is TGTGCCAGCAGCACCGGGAGACAGATCTATGGCTACACCTTC. It is translated as CASSTGRQIYGYTF.

This chain links TRBV7-2 with TRBJ1-3, with D possibly being TRBD1 (5 bases). CDR1 SGHTA and CDR2 FQGNSA come from the germline V gene. This CDR3 is 18 amino acids long. V lost 3 bases and J lost 8, with 26 bases in between. CDR3 sequence: CASSFISWGPHMSYTIYF. The CDR3 DNA sequence: TGTGCCAGCAGCTTTATTTCTTGGGGCCCCCACATGTCGTACACCATATATTTT.

This sequence joins TRBV19 and TRBJ1-1, with a possible D match to TRBD1 (6 bases). The CDR3 spans 15 residues. Germline V gives CDR1 LNHDA, CDR2 SQIVND (reference sequence). The germline V and J ends were trimmed by 1 base and 1 base, with 10 bases remaining between them. CDR3 sequence: CASSIVGRGNTEAFF. In DNA form, the CDR3 reads TGTGCCAGTAGTATAGTTGGCAGGGGGAACACTGAAGCTTTCTTT.

The J gene is TRBJ1-5, the V gene TRBV7-9; D is undetermined. The germline gives CDR1 SEHNR, CDR2 FQNEAQ (reference sequence). With 0 bases removed from V and 4 bases from J, the gap between germline ends came to 7 bases. CDR3 length: 14 amino acids. The chain's CDR3 is CASSLAGPNQPQHF. CDR3 DNA: TGTGCCAGCAGCTTAGCAGGACCGAATCAGCCCCAGCATTTT.

CDR3 coding DNA: TGTGCCAGCAGCCGACTGGCGGATAATCAGCCCCAGCATTTT. Protein product: CASSRLADNQPQHF. The V gene is TRBV9, the J gene TRBJ1-5; no reliable D call. The CDR3 consists of 14 residues. Germline V CDR1 and CDR2: SGDLS, YYNGEE. Trimming removed 4 bases at V and 4 bases at J, with 12 bases between.

The J gene is TRBJ2-1, the V gene TRBV7-3; 8 bases align to TRBD1. This CDR3 contains 16 residues. Germline trimming cut 2 bases from V and 6 bases from J; bases unmatched to any gene: 9. CDR1 SGHTA and CDR2 FQGTGA come from the germline V gene. The CDR3: CASSLRGTGTVNEQFF. For the CDR3, the DNA is TGTGCCAGCAGCTTACGGGGGACAGGAACTGTCAATGAGCAGTTCTTC.

This chain uses TRBV7-8 with TRBJ2-7, with TRBD2 matching over 9 bases. This CDR3 is 17 amino acids long. Looked up from germline, CDR1 is SGHVS and CDR2 is FQNEAQ. Trimming cost V 2 bases and J 4 bases; bases outside gene matches: 12. This chain's CDR3 is CASSLSILRGGAYEQYF. The CDR3 DNA sequence: TGTGCCAGCAGCTTAAGTATCCTGCGGGGGGGCGCTTACGAGCAGTACTTC.